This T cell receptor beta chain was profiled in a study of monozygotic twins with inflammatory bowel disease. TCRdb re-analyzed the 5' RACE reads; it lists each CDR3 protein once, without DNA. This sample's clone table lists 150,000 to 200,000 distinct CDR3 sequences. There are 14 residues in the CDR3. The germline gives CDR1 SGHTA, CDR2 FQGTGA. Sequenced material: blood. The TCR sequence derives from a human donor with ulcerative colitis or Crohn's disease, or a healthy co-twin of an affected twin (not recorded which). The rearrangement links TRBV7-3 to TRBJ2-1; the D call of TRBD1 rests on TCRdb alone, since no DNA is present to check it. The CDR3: CASSLKAGHNEQFF.